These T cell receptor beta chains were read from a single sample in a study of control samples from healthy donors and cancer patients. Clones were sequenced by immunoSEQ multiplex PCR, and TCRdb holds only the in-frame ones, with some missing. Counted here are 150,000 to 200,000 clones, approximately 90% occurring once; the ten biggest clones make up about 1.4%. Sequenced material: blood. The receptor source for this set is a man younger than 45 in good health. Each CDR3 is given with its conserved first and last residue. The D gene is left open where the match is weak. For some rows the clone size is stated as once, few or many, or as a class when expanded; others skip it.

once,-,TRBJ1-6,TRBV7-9,TGTGCCAGCAGCCCCCGGATCAATTCACCCCTCCACTTT,CASSPRINSPLHF
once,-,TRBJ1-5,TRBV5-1,TGCGCCAGCAGCTTAACAGGGATTAGCAATCAGCCCCAGCATTTT,CASSLTGISNQPQHF
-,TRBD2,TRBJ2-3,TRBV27,TGTGCCAGCAGTTTAAAACGGGAGGGCCCAGATACGCAGTATTTT,CASSLKREGPDTQYF
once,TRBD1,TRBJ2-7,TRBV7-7,TGTGCCAGCAGCTCCAACCCAGGGGGCAAGCAGTACTTC,CASSSNPGGKQYF
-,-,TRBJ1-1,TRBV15,TGTGCCACCAGCAGAGATAATTTGGGGACACCAAACACTGAAGCTTTCTTT,CATSRDNLGTPNTEAFF
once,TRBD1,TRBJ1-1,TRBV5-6,TGTGCCAGCAGCGTGACAGGGGTGAACACTGAAGCTTTCTTT,CASSVTGVNTEAFF
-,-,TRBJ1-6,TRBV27,TGTGCCAGCAGTCCGCAGGGTTTTTCACCCCTCCACTTT,CASSPQGFSPLHF
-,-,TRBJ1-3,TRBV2,TGTGCCAGCAGTGAACCAGGGGTCGGTGGAAACACCATATATTTT,CASSEPGVGGNTIYF
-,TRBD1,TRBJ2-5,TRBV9,TGTGCCAGCAGCGTTACAGGGGAGGAGACCCAGTACTTC,CASSVTGEETQYF
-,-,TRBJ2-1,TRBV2,TGTGCCAGCAGTCAAGACAATGAGCAGTTCTTC,CASSQDNEQFF
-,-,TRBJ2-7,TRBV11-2,TGTGCCAGCACCGTAGACAATACCTACGAGCAGTACTTC,CASTVDNTYEQYF
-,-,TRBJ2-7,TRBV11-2,TGTGCCAGCAGCTTAGATCGAGGACGGAGCTCCTACGAGCAGTACTTC,CASSLDRGRSSYEQYF
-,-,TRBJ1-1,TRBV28,TGTGCCAGCAGTCCGCGGGGGGGGGAGACTGAAGCTTTCTTT,CASSPRGGETEAFF
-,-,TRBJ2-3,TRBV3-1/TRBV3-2,TGTGCCAGCAGCCCTGCTAGCACAGATACGCAGTATTTT,CASSPASTDTQYF
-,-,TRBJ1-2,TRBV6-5,TGTGCCAGCAGGACGGCGACAGGATATGCCTATGGCTACACCTTC,CASRTATGYAYGYTF
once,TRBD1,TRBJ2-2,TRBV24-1,TGTGCCACCAGTGCCCTCGGACAGGGGGCGGCCGGGGAGCTGTTTTTT,CATSALGQGAAGELFF
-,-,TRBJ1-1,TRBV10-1,TGCGCCAGCAGTACCGACACGAACACTGAAGCTTTCTTT,CASSTDTNTEAFF
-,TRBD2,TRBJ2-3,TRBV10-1,TGCGCCAGCAGTCCAGGACTAGCGGGGGGCACAGATACGCAGTATTTT,CASSPGLAGGTDTQYF
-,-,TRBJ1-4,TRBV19,TGTGCCAGTAGTAGCGAAAGTGCAACTAATGAAAAACTGTTTTTT,CASSSESATNEKLFF
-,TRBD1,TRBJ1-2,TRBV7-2,TGTGCCAGCAGCTTCGGACAGGGGCAAGGCTACACCTTC,CASSFGQGQGYTF
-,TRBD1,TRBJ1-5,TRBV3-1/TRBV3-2,TGTGCCAGCAGCCCCTCTCGACAGGGGGCACATCAGCCCCAGCATTTT,CASSPSRQGAHQPQHF
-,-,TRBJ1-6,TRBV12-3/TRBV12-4,TGTGCCAGCAGCCACTCTTCACCCCTCCACTTT,CASSHSSPLHF
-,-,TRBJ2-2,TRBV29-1,TGCAGCGTGGCAGGGAACACCGGGGAGCTGTTTTTT,CSVAGNTGELFF
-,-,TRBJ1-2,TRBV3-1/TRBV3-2,TGTGCCACCTCGAGTGTAGGAATCTGGGGCTACACCTTC,CATSSVGIWGYTF
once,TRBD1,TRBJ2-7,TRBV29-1,TGCAGCGTTGGCCAGGGGGCAGGGGAGCAGTACTTC,CSVGQGAGEQYF
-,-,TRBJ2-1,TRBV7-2,TGTGCCAGCAGCTCCCTATTGGCCTCGGCCTTACAGTTCTTC,CASSSLLASALQFF
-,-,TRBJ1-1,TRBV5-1,TGCGCCAGCAGCTTGGCCTCTCAGGGAGAGAACACTGAAGCTTTCTTT,CASSLASQGENTEAFF
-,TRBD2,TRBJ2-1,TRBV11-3,TGTGCCAGCAGCTTAGGGGGGACTAGTCCGTCCAATGAGCAGTTCTTC,CASSLGGTSPSNEQFF
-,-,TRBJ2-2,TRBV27,TGTGCCAGCAGTACCAGGGTAGGGGAGCTGTTTTTT,CASSTRVGELFF
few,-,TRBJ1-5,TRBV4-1,TGCGCCAGCAGCCAAGATCATCGGCGTTATCAGCCCCAGCATTTT,CASSQDHRRYQPQHF
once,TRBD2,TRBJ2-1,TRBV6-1,TGTGCCAGCACCGAGAGACTAGCGGGAGCGAGTGAGCAGTTCTTC,CASTERLAGASEQFF
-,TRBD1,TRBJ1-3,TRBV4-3,TGCGCCAGCAGCCAAGATCTTGAAGGGGGCTTAGGTAACACCATATATTTT,CASSQDLEGGLGNTIYF
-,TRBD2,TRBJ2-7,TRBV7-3,TGTGCCAGCAGCCCCAACGGGGGGTCAAGCTCCTACGAGCAGTACTTC,CASSPNGGSSSYEQYF
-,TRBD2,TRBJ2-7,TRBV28,TGTGCCAGCGTTCCGGGCGCAGGGCTAGCGGGGGGAGTCGGGCAGTACTTC,CASVPGAGLAGGVGQYF
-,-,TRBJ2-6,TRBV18,TGTGCCAGCTCACCAGATTCTGGGGCCAACGTCCTGACTTTC,CASSPDSGANVLTF
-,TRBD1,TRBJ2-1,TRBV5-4,TGTGCCAGCAGCTTGAGGACAGGGGTCCCCTCCTACAATGAGCAGTTCTTC,CASSLRTGVPSYNEQFF
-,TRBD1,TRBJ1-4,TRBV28,TGTGCCAGCAGTATCAGGGGGACTAATGAAAAACTGTTTTTT,CASSIRGTNEKLFF
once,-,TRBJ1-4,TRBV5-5,TGTGCCAGCAGCTTTCTACACAGGGCTGCAACTAATGAAAAACTGTTTTTT,CASSFLHRAATNEKLFF
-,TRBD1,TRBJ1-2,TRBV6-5,TGTGCCAGCAGCGGTGACAGGGGGCGAGGCTACACCTTC,CASSGDRGRGYTF
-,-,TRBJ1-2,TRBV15,TGTGCCACCAGCCCCGACACATATGGCTACACCTTC,CATSPDTYGYTF
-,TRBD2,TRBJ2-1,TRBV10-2,TGCGCCAGCAGTGATGGGACTAGCGGGAATGAGCAGTTCTTC,CASSDGTSGNEQFF
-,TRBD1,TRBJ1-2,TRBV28,TGTGCCAGCAGTTTATGGCACCGGGGACAGGGGAAAGAGGGCTACACCTTC,CASSLWHRGQGKEGYTF
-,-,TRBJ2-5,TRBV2,TGTGCCAGCAGGAGGGCAGGACCCGAGGAAGAGACCCAGTACTTC,CASRRAGPEEETQYF
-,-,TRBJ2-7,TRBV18,TGTGCCAGCTCACCACAAGGGCGATCCTACGAGCAGTACTTC,CASSPQGRSYEQYF
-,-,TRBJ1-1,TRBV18,TGTGCCAGCTCACCAAGCCCAGGGGAGGACACTGAAGCTTTCTTT,CASSPSPGEDTEAFF
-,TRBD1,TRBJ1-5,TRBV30,TGTGCCTGGAGTGACCCCCAGGGGGCGAGGAGCAATCAGCCCCAGCATTTT,CAWSDPQGARSNQPQHF
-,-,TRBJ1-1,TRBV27,TGTGCCAGCAGTTTATCGCGGGGGAGGACTGAAGCTTTCTTT,CASSLSRGRTEAFF
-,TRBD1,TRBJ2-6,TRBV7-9,TGTGCCAGCAGCGAGGACAGGGGGCTGGCTGGGGCCAACGTCCTGACTTTC,CASSEDRGLAGANVLTF
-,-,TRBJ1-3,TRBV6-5,TGTGCCAGCAATCGCCTTCCCTCTGGAAACACCATATATTTT,CASNRLPSGNTIYF
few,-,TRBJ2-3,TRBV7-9,TGTGCCAGCAGCTTGACGGCGGGAAGGCTCACAGATACGCAGTATTTT,CASSLTAGRLTDTQYF
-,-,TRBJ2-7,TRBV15,TGTGCCACCAGCAGAGATAAGGGTAAATACGAGCAGTACTTC,CATSRDKGKYEQYF
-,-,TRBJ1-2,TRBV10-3,TGTGCCAACCGTGCAGCAGGGGAGGATGGCTACACCTTC,CANRAAGEDGYTF
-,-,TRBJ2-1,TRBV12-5,TGTGCTAGTGGTTTGGGACAGGTAGGAAATGAGCAGTTCTTC,CASGLGQVGNEQFF
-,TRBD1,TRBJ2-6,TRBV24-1,TGTGCCACCAGTGAGGGGACAGGCTCTGGGGCCAACGTCCTGACTTTC,CATSEGTGSGANVLTF
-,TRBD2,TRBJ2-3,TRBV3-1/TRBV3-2,TGTGCCAGCAGCCAACTAGCGGGGGATACGCAGTATTTT,CASSQLAGDTQYF
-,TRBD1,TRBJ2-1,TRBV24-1,TGTGCCACCAGTGCGGTAGGGACAGTCCATGAGCAGTTCTTC,CATSAVGTVHEQFF
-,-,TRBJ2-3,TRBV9,TGTGCCAGCAGCGTATCGGGACTCTACACAGATACGCAGTATTTT,CASSVSGLYTDTQYF
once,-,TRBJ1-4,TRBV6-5,TGTGCCAGCAGTTACTCAGGGGCAACTAATGAAAAACTGTTTTTT,CASSYSGATNEKLFF
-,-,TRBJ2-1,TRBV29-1,TGCAGCGTTGAAGACAATGAGCAGTTCTTC,CSVEDNEQFF
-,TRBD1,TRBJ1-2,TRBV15,TGTGCCACCAGCAGATCGGGACAGGGAAGCGACTATGGCTACACCTTC,CATSRSGQGSDYGYTF